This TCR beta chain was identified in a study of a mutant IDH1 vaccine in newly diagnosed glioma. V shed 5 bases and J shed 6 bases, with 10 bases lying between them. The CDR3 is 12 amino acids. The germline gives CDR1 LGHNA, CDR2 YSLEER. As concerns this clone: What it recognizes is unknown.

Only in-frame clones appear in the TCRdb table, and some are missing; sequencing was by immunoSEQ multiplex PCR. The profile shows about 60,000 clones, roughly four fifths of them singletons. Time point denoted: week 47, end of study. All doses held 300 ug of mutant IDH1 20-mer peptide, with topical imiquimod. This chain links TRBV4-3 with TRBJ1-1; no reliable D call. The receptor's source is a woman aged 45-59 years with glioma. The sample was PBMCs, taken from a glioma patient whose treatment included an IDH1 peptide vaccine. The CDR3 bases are TGCGCCAGCAGCAGGAGTAGATCTGAAGCTTTCTTT. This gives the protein CASSRSRSEAFF.